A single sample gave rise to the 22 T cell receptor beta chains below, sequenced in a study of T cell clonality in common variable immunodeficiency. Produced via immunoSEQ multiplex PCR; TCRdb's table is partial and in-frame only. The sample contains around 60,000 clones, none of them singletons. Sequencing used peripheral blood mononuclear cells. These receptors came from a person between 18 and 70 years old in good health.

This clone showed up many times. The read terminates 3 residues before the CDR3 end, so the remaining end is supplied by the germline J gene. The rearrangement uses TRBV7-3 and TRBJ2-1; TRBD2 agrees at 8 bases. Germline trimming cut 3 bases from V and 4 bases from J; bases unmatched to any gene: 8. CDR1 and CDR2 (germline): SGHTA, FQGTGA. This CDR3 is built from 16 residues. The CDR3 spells CASSLMGSGIYNEQFF. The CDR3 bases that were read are TGTGCCAGCAGCTTGATGGGTAGCGGGATTTACAATGAG.

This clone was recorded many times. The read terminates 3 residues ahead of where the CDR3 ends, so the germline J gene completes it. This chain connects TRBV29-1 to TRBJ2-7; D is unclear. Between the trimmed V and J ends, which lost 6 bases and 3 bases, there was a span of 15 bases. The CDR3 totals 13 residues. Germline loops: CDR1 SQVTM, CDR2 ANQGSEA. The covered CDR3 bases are TGCAGCGTCCAAGCGCCTGGAGACTACGAG. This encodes CSVQAPGDYE. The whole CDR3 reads CSVQAPGDYEQYF.

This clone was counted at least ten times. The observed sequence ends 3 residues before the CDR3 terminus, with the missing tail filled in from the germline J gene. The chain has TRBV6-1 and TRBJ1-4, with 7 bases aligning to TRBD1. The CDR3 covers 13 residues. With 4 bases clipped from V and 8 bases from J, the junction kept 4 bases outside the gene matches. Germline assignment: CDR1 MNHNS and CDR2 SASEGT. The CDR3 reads CASSVGQSEKLFF. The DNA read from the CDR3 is TGTGCCAGCAGTGTGGGACAGTCCGAAAAA.

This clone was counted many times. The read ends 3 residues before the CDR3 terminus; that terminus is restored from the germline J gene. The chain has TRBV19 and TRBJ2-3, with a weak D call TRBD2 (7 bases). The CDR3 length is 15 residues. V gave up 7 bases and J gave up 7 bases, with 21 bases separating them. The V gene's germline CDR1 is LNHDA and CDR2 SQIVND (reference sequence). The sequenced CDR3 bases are TGTGCCAGTAAAGTGGGGGCGGGAGCTAGGAATACG. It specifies CASKVGAGARNT. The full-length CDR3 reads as CASKVGAGARNTQYF.

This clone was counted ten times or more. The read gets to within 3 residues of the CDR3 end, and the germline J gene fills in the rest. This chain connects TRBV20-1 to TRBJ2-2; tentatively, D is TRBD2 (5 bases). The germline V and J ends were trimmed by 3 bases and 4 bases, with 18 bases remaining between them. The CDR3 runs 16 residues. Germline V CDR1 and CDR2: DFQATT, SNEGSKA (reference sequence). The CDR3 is CSARVTGRVSTGELFF. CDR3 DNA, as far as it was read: TGCAGTGCTAGGGTCACGGGGAGAGTTAGCACCGGGGAG.

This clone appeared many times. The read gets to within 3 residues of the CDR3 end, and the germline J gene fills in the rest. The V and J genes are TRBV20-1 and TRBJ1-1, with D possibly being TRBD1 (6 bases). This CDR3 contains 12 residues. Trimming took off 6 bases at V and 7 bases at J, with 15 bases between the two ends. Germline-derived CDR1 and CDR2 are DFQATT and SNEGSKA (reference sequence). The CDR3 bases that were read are TGCAGTGCGGACGGCGGGACAATTGAA. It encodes CSADGGTIE. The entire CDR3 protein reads CSADGGTIEAFF.

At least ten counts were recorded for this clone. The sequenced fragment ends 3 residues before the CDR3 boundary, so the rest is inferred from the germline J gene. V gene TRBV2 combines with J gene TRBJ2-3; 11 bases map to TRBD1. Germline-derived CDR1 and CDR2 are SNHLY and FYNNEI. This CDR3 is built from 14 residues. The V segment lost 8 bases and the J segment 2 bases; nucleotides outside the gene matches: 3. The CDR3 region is CASGGQGATDTQYF. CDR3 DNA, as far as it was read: TGTGCCAGCGGTGGACAGGGGGCCACAGATACG.

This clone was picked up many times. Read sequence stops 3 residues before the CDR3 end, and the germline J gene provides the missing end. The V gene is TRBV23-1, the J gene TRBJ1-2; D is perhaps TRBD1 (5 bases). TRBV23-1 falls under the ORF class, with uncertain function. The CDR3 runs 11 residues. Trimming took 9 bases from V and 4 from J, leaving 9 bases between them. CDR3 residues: CARRGAYGYTF. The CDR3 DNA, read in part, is TGCGCCAGAAGAGGGGCCTATGGC.

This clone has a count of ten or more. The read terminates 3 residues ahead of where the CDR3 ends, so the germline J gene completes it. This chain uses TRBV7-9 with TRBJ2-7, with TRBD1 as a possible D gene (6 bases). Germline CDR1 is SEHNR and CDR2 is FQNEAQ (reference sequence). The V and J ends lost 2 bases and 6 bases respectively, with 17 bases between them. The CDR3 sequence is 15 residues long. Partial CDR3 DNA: TGTGCCAGCAGCTTATTTCAGGGGACCCTCGTCGAG. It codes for CASSLFQGTLVE. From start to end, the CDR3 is CASSLFQGTLVEQYF. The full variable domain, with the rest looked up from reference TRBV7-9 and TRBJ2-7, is DTGVSQNPRHKITKRGQNVTFRCDPISEHNRLYWYRQTLGQGPEFLTYFQNEAQLEKSRLLSDRFSAERPKGSFSTLEIQRTEQGDSAMYLCASSLFQGTLVEQYFGPGTRLTVT.

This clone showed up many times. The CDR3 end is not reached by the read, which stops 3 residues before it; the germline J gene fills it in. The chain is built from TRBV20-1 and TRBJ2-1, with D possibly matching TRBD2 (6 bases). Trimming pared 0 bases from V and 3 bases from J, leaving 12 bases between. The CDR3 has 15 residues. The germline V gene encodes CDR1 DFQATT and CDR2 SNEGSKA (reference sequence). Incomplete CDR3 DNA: TGCAGTGCTAGAGATCGCGCGGGGCTCTACAATGAG. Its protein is CSARDRAGLYNE. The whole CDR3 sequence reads CSARDRAGLYNEQFF.

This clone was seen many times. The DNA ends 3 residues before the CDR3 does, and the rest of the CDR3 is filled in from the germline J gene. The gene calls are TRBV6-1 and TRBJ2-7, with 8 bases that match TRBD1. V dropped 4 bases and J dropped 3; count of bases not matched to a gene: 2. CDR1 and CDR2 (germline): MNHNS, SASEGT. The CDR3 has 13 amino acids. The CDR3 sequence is CASSGGQDYEQYF. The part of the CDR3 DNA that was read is TGTGCCAGCAGTGGGGGACAGGACTACGAG.

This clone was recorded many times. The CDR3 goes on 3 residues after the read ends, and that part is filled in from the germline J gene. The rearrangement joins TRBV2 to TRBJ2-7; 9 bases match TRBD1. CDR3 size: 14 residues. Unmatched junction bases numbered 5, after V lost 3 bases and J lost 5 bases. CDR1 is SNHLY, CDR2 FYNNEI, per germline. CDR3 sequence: CASSDGTGLDEQYF. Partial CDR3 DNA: TGTGCCAGCAGTGACGGGACAGGGCTTGACGAG.

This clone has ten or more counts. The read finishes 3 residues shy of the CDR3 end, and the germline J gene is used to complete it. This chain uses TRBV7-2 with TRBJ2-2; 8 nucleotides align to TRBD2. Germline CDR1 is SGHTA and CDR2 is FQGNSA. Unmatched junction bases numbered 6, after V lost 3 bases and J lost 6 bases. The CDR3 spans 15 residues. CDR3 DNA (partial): TGTGCCAGCAGCTTCGTCAGCGGGGGAGCCGGGGAG. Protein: CASSFVSGGAGE. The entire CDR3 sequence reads CASSFVSGGAGELFF.

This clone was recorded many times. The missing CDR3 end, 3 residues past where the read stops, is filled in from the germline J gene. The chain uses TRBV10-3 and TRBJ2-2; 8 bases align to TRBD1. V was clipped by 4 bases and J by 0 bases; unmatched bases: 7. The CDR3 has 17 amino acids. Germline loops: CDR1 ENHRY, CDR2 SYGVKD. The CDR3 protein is CAISGDRNNANTGELFF. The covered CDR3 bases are TGTGCCATCAGTGGGGACAGGAACAACGCGAACACCGGGGAG.

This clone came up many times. The CDR3 protein is CAISESSGQGASGYTF. CDR3 DNA, as far as it was read: TGTGCCATCAGTGAGTCGTCCGGACAGGGGGCGTCTGGC. The chain couples TRBV10-3 to TRBJ1-2; 11 bases line up with TRBD1. The sequence runs out 3 residues before the end of the CDR3; the remainder is reconstructed from the germline J gene. The germline V gene encodes CDR1 ENHRY and CDR2 SYGVKD. There are 16 residues in the CDR3. J was trimmed by 7 bases and V by 0 bases; bases with no gene match: 7.

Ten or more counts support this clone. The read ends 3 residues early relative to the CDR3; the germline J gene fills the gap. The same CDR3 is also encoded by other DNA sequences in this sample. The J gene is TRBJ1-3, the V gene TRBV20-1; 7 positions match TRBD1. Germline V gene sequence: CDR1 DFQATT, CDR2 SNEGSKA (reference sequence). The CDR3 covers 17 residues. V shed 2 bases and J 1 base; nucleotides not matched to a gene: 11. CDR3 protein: CSARRPGQAESGNTIYF. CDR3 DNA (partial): TGCAGTGCTAGACGGCCCGGACAGGCGGAGTCTGGAAACACC.

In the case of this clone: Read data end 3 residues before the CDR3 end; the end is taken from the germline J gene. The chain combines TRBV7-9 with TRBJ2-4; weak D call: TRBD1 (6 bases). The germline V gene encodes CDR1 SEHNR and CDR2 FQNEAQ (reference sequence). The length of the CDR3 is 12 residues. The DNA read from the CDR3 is TGTGCCAGCAGCGGGGGCGAATATGGT. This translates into CASSGGEYG. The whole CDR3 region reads CASSGGEYGQYF.

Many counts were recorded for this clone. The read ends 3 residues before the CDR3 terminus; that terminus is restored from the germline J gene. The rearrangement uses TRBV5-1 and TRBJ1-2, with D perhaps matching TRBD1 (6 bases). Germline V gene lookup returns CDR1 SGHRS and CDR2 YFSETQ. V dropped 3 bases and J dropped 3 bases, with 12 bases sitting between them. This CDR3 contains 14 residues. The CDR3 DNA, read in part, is TGCGCCAGCAGCTCGGCGGGGGGCGACTATGGC. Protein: CASSSAGGDYG. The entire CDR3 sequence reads CASSSAGGDYGYTF.

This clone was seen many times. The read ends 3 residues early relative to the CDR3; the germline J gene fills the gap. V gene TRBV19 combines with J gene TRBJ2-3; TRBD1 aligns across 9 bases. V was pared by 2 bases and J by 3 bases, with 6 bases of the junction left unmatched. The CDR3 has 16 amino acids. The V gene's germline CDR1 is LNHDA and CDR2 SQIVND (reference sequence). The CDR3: CASSITGQGLTDTQYF. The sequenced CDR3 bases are TGTGCCAGTAGTATAACGGGACAGGGACTTACAGATACG.

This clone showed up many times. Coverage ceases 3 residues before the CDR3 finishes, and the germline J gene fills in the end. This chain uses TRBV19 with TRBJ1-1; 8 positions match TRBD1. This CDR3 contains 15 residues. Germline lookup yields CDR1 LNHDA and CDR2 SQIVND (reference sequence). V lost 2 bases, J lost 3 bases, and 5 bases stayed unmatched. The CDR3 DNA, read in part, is TGTGCCAGTAGTATAACAGGGGGATCGGACACTGAA. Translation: CASSITGGSDTE. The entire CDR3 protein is CASSITGGSDTEAFF.

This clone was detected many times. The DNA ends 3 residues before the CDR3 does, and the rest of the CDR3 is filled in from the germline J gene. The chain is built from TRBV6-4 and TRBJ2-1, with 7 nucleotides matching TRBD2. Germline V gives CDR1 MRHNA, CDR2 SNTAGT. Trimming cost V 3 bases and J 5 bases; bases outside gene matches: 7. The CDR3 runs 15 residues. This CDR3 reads CASSEGLAGDNEQFF. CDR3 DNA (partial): TGTGCCAGCAGTGAGGGGTTAGCGGGTGACAATGAG.

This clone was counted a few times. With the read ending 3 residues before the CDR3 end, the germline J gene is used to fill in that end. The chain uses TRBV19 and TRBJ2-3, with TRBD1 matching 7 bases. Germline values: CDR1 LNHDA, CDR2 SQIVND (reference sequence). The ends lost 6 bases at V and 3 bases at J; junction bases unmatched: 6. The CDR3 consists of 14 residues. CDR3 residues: CASSQGVWTDTQYF. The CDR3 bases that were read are TGTGCCAGTAGCCAGGGGGTTTGGACAGATACG.